This TCR beta chain emerged from a study of blood T cell repertoires in COVID-19. Study-level information: Samples taken during acute and convalescent COVID-19 were collected in the United States, Italy and Spain.

Germline CDR1 and CDR2: SGHNT and YYREEE (reference sequence). V was trimmed by 2 bases and J by 1 base, leaving 9 bases between them. The CDR3 extends over 15 amino acids. The sample holds a few counts of this clone. How the authors handled the data: By means of reference gene primer amplification, nucleated cell counts were estimated. Sequenced by immunoSEQ multiplex PCR; TCRdb stores in-frame clones only, minus some. V and J calls and clone size are as listed in that table; D and trimming were resolved from the DNA. The profile shows 400,000 to 500,000 clones, about 88% of them singletons. The clonotype originates from a woman aged 18 to 35 who had been exposed to COVID-19. The sequencing sample was made of PBMCs or T cells enriched from blood (not recorded which). The V and J genes are TRBV5-4 and TRBJ2-2, with D possibly being TRBD2 (6 bases). DNA for the CDR3: TGTGCCAGCAGCTTCGGAGGGCAGAACACCGGGGAGCTGTTTTTT. Translating it yields CASSFGGQNTGELFF.